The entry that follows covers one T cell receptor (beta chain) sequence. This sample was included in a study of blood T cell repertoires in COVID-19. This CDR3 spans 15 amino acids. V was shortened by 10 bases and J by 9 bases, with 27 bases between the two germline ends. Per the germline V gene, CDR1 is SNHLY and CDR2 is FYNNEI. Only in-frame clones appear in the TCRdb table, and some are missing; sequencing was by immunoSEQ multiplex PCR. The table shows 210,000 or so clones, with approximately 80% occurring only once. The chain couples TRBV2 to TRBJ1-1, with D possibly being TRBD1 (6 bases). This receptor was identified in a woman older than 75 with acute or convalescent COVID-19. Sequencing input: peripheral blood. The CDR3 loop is CATSMDRLPQGKAFF. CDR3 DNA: TGTGCCACATCAATGGACCGACTCCCACAGGGCAAAGCTTTCTTT.